The 10 T cell receptor beta chains below all came from one sample that was sequenced in a study of human T cells and chemical hapten exposure. From the RACE reads, TCRdb called clonotypes with MiXCR, one entry per CDR3 protein. The table has about 350,000 distinct CDR3 sequences, around 5.5% seen once. The time point was: pre-sensitization, week 0. Treatment noted: therapeutic diphenylcyclopropenone sensitization with weekly scalp DPC. The material sequenced was whole blood, taken in connection with sensitization to the hapten diphenylcyclopropenone (DPC). The receptor source for this set is a woman younger than 35 with alopecia areata. Some clones in this sample may be carry-over from other donors' samples.

This sequence joins TRBV10-3 and TRBJ1-2, with D unclear. Germline V gene sequence: CDR1 ENHRY, CDR2 SYGVKD. The CDR3 totals 10 residues. V was clipped by 9 bases and J by 3 bases, with 5 bases between them. CDR3 in DNA: TGTGCCATGGGTGACTATGGCTACACCTTC. This translates into CAMGDYGYTF.

In this sample, this clonotype turned up many times. The rearrangement links TRBV6-2 or TRBV6-3 to TRBJ2-6, with unresolved D. In germline, CDR1 is MNHEY, CDR2 SVGEGT. The CDR3 is 14 amino acids. V lost 1 base, J lost 1 base, and 2 bases lay in between. This CDR3 is CASSYFSGANVLTF. CDR3 DNA: TGTGCCAGCAGTTACTTTTCTGGGGCCAACGTCCTGACTTTC.

The chain carries TRBV15 and TRBJ2-3; no definite D call. Germline loops: CDR1 LNHNV, CDR2 YYDKDF (reference sequence). The V gene lost 1 base and the J gene lost 1 base, with 9 bases spanning the gap. CDR3 length equals 15 residues. The CDR3 DNA sequence: TGTGCCACCAGCAGAGCGGATCTCCGCACAGATACGCAGTATTTT. Its translation is CATSRADLRTDTQYF.

V and J are TRBV5-1 and TRBJ2-3; possibly TRBD2 for D (6 bases). V was trimmed by 1 base and J by 0 bases, leaving 18 bases between them. Germline V gene data show CDR1 as SGHRS and CDR2 as YFSETQ. The CDR3 contains 18 residues. CDR3 sequence reads: CASSLSPGGGSSTDTQYF. The CDR3 nucleotides are TGCGCCAGCAGCTTGAGTCCCGGGGGAGGATCGAGCACAGATACGCAGTATTTT. Looking up the rest from reference TRBV5-1 and TRBJ2-3 gives the full variable domain: KAGVTQTPRYLIKTRGQQVTLSCSPISGHRSVSWYQQTPGQGLQFLFEYFSETQRNKGNFPGRFSGRQFSNSRSEMNVSTLELGDSALYLCASSLSPGGGSSTDTQYFGPGTRLTVL.

This clonotype was observed at least ten times. The genes are TRBV7-2 and TRBJ2-3; D gene uncertain. The CDR3 extends over 14 amino acids. The V end lost 5 bases, the J end lost 10 bases, and 19 bases lay between the germline ends. Germline CDR1 reads SGHTA; CDR2 reads FQGNSA. In nucleotides, the CDR3 is TGTGCCAGCAGCCGCCAATCGCATTCCGTTGCGCAGTATTTT. Its protein is CASSRQSHSVAQYF.

This clonotype occurred many times. The genes are TRBV24-1 and TRBJ2-3; TRBD1 agrees at 7 bases. The germline V gene has CDR1 KGHDR and CDR2 SFDVKD. V dropped 4 bases and J dropped 0; count of bases not matched to a gene: 12. This CDR3 region has 18 residues. The CDR3 region is CATSENGRTGTSTDTQYF. In DNA form, the CDR3 reads TGTGCCACCAGTGAGAACGGTCGGACAGGAACTAGCACAGATACGCAGTATTTT.

This clonotype showed up many times. This rearrangement joins TRBV7-9 to TRBJ1-3, with D unresolved. Germline V gene data show CDR1 as SEHNR and CDR2 as FQNEAQ (reference sequence). The CDR3 is 13 amino acids. V was pared by 6 bases and J by 4 bases, with 10 bases between. The CDR3 sequence: CASSRSEGNTIYF. In DNA, the CDR3 is TGTGCCAGCAGTAGGTCTGAAGGAAACACCATATATTTT.

The chain is built from TRBV4-2 and TRBJ1-5, with a possible D match to TRBD1 (6 bases). V lost 0 bases, J lost 7 bases, and 10 bases lay in between. The CDR3 consists of 14 residues. Germline CDR1 reads LGHNA; CDR2 reads YNFKEQ. The CDR3 reads CASSQEADRQPQHF. The CDR3 bases are TGTGCCAGCAGCCAAGAGGCAGACAGGCAGCCCCAGCATTTT.

This clonotype was detected ten times or more. The chain recombines TRBV7-2 with TRBJ1-1; 7 bases match TRBD1. Per the germline V gene, CDR1 is SGHTA and CDR2 is FQGNSA. The CDR3 contains 15 residues. V lost 5 bases to trimming and J lost 5 bases; unmatched junction nucleotides: 11. The CDR3 loop is CASSHRQGIYTEAFF. The CDR3 nucleotides are TGTGCCAGCAGCCATCGACAGGGAATTTATACTGAAGCTTTCTTT.

This clonotype has a handful of counts. The J gene is TRBJ1-1, the V gene TRBV11-2; D may be TRBD1 (5 bases). Trimming shortened V by 0 bases and J by 8 bases, and 16 bases separated the two germline ends. The CDR3 length is 15 residues. Germline CDR1 is SGHAT and CDR2 is FQNNGV. The CDR3 protein is CASSLDTGTKSEAFF. The CDR3 bases are TGTGCCAGCAGCTTAGACACGGGGACGAAGTCAGAAGCTTTCTTT.